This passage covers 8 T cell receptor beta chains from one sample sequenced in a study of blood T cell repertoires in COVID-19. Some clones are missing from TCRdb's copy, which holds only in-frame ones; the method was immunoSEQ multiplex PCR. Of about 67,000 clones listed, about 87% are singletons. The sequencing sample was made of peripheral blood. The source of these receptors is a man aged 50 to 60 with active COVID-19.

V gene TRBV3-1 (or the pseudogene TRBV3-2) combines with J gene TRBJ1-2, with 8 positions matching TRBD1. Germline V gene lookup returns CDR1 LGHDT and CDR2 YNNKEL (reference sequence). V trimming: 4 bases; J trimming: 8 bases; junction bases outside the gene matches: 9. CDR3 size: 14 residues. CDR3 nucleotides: TGTGCCAGCAGCCGCCGGGACAGGTTTAAAGGCTACACCTTC. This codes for CASSRRDRFKGYTF.

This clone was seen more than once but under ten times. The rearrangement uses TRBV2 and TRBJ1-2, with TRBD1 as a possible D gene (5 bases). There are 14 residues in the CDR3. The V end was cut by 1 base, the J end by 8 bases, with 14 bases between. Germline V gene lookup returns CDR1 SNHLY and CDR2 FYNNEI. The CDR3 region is CASSEVGGFSGYTF. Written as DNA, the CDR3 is TGTGCCAGCAGTGAAGTTGGGGGGTTCAGCGGCTACACCTTC.

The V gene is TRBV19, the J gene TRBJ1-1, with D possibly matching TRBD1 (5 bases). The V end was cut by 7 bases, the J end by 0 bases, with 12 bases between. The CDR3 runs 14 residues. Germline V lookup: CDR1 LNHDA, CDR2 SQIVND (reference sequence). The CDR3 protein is CASTRGRVNTEAFF. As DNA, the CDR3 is TGTGCCAGTACCCGGGGGAGGGTGAACACTGAAGCTTTCTTT.

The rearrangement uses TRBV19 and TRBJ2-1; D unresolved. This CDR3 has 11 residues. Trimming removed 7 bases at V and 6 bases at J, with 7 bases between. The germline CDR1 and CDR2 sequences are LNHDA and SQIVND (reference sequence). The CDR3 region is CASTERNEQFF. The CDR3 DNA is TGTGCCAGTACGGAGCGCAATGAGCAGTTCTTC.

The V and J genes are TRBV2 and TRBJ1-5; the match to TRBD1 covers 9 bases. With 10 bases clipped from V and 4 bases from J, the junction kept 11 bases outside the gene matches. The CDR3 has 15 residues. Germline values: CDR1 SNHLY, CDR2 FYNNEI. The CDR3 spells CATTTGTGRNQPQHF. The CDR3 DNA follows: TGTGCCACCACCACCGGGACAGGGCGAAATCAGCCCCAGCATTTT.

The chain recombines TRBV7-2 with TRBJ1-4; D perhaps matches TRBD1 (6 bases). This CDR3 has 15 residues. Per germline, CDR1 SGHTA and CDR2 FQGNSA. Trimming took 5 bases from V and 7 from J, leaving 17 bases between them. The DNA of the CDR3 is TGTGCCAGCAGCGAAAGGGGGGGGACGGCTGAAAAACTGTTTTTT. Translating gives CASSERGGTAEKLFF.

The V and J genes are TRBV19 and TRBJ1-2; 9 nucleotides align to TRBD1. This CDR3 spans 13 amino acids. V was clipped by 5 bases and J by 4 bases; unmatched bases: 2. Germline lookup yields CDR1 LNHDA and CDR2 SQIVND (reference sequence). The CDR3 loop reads CASSLGQGYGYTF. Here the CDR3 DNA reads TGTGCCAGTAGTCTGGGACAGGGCTATGGCTACACCTTC.

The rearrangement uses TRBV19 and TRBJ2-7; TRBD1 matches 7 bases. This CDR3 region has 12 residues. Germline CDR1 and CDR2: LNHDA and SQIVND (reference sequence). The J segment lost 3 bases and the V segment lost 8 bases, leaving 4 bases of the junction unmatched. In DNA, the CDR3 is TGTGCCAGTGGAAACAGGGGCTACGAGCAGTACTTC. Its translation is CASGNRGYEQYF.